This T cell receptor beta chain was sequenced in a study of cytomegalovirus exposure and HLA in healthy donors. As to this clone: Other DNA sequences in the same sample also yield this CDR3.

60 Vbeta and 13 Jbeta primers were used in PCR. Assay used: immunoSEQ multiplex PCR; TCRdb lists only in-frame clones, some missing. The data contain fewer than 200,000 clones, roughly 80% of them singletons. The specimen sequenced was PBMCs. The receptor was derived from a woman younger than 30 in good health and CMV-seropositive.

The CDR3 DNA sequence: TGCAGCGTTGACAGGGGAAACACCGGGGAGCTGTTTTTT. Encoded protein: CSVDRGNTGELFF. J is TRBJ2-2 and V is TRBV29-1; possible D gene TRBD1, 6 bases. CDR3 length equals 13 residues. Trimming stripped 3 bases from V and 2 bases from J, with 7 bases between. Germline-derived CDR1 and CDR2 are SQVTM and ANQGSEA.